This T cell receptor beta chain was captured in a study of neurological immune-mediated disorders. Findings of the study overall: None of the CDR3 amino acid sequences of expanded clones were shared across subjects, and this suggested private repertoires in all groups.

Volunteers from a blood bank in Maryland, USA, made up the healthy controls. The study built unsorted libraries from 2 million PBMCs kept at -80 C. The V end lost 0 bases, the J end lost 1 base, and 11 bases lay between the germline ends. The CDR3 loop spans 16 amino acids. Germline V gene sequence: CDR1 SGHRS, CDR2 YFSETQ. This clonotype showed up many times. What it binds is unknown. The cDNA was generated by 5'RACE with 10-nucleotide random UMIs. TCRdb re-derived calls from the 5' RACE reads in MiXCR, one entry per CDR3 protein. The repertoire holds some 29,000 distinct CDR3 sequences, with 5% to 7.5% as singletons.

The J gene is TRBJ1-3, the V gene TRBV5-1, with D unresolved. The receptor was derived from a woman between 50 and 59 years old in good health. Sequenced sample: PBMCs. CDR3 DNA sequence: TGCGCCAGCAGCTTGGGTTTCTCTCGATCTGGAAACACCATATATTTT. Translating gives CASSLGFSRSGNTIYF.